The clone carrying this T cell receptor (beta chain) came up a few times. The antigen is not known. Using unique molecular identifiers, the investigators prepared the TCRbeta library. Each CDR3 protein gets one entry after TCRdb re-called the PCR reads with MiXCR. The table includes 500,000 to 600,000 distinct CDR3 sequences, 20% to 30% detected once. This record comes from a study of T-cell reconstitution after alpha-beta-depleted transplantation in children. Overall study results and limits: Fresh T-cell production supplied most of the T-cell counts and diversity seen one year after transplant. The origin of high day-60 TCRbeta diversity in some patients lay in surviving recipient T cells and thymic progenitors.

V was pared by 6 bases and J by 2 bases, with 7 bases of the junction left unmatched. The germline V gene has CDR1 WSHSY and CDR2 SAAADI. The CDR3 length is 15 residues. The genes are TRBV10-2 and TRBJ2-3; the match to TRBD2 covers 8 bases. The source material was PBMCs, sampled before TCRalphabeta/CD19-depleted stem cell transplant. The receptor comes from a boy under three years old with Wiskott-Aldrich syndrome, due to receive a stem cell transplant. CDR3 bases: TGCGCCAGCAGCGGGGTAGCGGGATTCACAGATACGCAGTATTTT. As protein: CASSGVAGFTDTQYF.